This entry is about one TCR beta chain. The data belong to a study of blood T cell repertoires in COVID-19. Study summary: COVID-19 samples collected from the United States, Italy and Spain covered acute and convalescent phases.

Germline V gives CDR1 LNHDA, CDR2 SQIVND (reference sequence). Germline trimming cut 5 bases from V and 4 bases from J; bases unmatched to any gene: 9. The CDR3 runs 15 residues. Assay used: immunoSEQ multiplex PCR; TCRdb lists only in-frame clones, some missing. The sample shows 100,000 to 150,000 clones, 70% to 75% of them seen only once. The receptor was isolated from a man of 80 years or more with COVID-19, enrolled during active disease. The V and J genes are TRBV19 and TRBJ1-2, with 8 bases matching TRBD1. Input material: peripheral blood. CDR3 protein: CASSPRDRNFYGYTF. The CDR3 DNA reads TGTGCCAGTAGTCCCCGGGACAGGAACTTCTATGGCTACACCTTC.